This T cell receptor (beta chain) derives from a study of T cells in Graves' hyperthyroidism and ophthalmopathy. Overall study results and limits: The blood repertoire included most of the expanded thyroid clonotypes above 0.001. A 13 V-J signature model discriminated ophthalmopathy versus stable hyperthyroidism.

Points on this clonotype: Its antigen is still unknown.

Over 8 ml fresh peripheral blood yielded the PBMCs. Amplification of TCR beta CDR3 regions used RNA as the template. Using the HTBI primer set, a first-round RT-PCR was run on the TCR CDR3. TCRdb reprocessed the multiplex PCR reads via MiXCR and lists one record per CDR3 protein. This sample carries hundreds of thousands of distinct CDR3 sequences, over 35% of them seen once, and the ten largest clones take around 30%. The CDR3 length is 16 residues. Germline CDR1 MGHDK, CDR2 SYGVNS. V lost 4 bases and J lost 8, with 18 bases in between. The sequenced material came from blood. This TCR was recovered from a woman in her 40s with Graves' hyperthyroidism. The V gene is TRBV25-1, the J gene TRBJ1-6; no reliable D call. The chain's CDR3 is CASSARGWRKDSPLHF. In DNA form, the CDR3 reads TGTGCCAGCAGTGCTAGAGGGTGGCGGAAAGATTCACCCCTCCACTTT.